This T cell receptor (beta chain) was captured by sequencing in a study of T-cell reconstitution after alpha-beta-depleted transplantation in children. Overall study results and limits: After one year, T-cell counts and TCRbeta diversity mostly came from new T cells. Several hundred expanded graft clones reportedly gave rise to the alpha-beta T cells present about two months after transplant. The origin of high day-60 TCRbeta diversity in some patients lay in surviving recipient T cells and thymic progenitors.

This clonotype was seen a handful of times. The antigen remains undetermined. TCRbeta library construction was performed incorporating unique molecular identifiers. Each CDR3 protein is one row after TCRdb ran MiXCR on the PCR reads. The table records about 980,000 distinct CDR3 sequences, about 26% of them present only once. The V end was cut by 4 bases, the J end by 0 bases, with 15 bases between. This CDR3 region has 16 residues. CDR1 SQVTM and CDR2 ANQGSEA come from the germline V gene. This TCR came from a boy in the first two years of life who had a stem cell transplant for SCID, so the T cells may come from the graft donor. This chain joins TRBV29-1 and TRBJ2-2; D is uncertain. The sequencing used PBMCs, mostly from graft donor cells, collected 360 days after TCRalphabeta/CD19-depleted stem cell transplant. The CDR3 spells CSVGSSSFANTGELFF. In nucleotides, the CDR3 is TGCAGCGTTGGTTCCTCCAGCTTCGCGAACACCGGGGAGCTGTTTTTT.